This TCR beta chain was observed in a study of blood T cell dynamics during melanoma immunotherapy. Study results and limitations: Among sorted CD8+ subsets, immune-effector cells had the highest clonality and cell-free DNA similarity.

Time point described: week 3, after first cycle of checkpoint inhibitor. Blood was drawn before treatment and at week 3 after checkpoint blockade. A remark on this clone: Its target is unknown.

CDR3 length equals 19 residues. From germline, CDR1 is MDHEN and CDR2 SYDVKM. V gave up 6 bases and J gave up 5 bases, with 30 bases separating them. The table came from immunoSEQ multiplex PCR; TCRdb's copy has only in-frame clones and leaves some out. The sample includes roughly 2,000 clones, about 94% of them seen just once. The source of this sequence is a human donor with melanoma. This sample comprised effector memory CD8+ T cells from blood, obtained from a patient treated with checkpoint blockade. The chain carries TRBV28 and TRBJ2-3; D possibly corresponds to TRBD2 (6 bases). The CDR3 reads CASSSSQVPGSTEKDTQYF. CDR3 nucleotides: TGTGCCAGCAGCTCATCGCAGGTCCCCGGGAGCACCGAGAAAGATACGCAGTATTTT.